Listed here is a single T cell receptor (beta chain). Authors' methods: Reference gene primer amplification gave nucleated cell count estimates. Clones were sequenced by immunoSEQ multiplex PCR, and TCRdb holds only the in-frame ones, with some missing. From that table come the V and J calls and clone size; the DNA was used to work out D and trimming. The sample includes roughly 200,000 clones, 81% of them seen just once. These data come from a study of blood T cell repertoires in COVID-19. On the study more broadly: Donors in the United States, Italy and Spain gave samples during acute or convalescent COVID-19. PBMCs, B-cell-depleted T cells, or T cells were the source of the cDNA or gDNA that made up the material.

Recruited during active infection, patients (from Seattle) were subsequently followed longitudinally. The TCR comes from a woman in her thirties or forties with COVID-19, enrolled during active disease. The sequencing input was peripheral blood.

The CDR3 here is CASSRTSGGTGANVLTF. CDR3 coding DNA: TGTGCCAGCAGCAGGACTAGCGGGGGCACTGGGGCCAACGTCCTGACTTTC. The chain employs TRBV7-3 and TRBJ2-6; 13 bases are a match to TRBD2. V shed 5 bases and J 2 bases; nucleotides not matched to a gene: 3. CDR3 length: 17 residues. CDR1 is SGHTA and CDR2 is FQGTGA in the germline V gene.